The TCR beta chain described here comes from a study of shared clonotypes between healthy human individuals. Sequencing used immunoSEQ multiplex PCR; TCRdb keeps in-frame clones, though not all of them. The sample yields roughly 2,500,000 clones, over 85% seen once. Healthy and HIV-negative, the adult donors had no recent acute infections or vaccinations. Donors, without exception, were Caucasian adults residing in Nashville, Tennessee. This clone has a single count. The CDR3 sequence is 9 residues long. The germline V gene encodes CDR1 DFQATT and CDR2 SNEGSKA (reference sequence). V shed 5 bases and J shed 4 bases, with 2 bases lying between them.

The TCR comes from a man between 18 and 29 years old in good health. Some clones in this sample may be carry-over from other donors' samples. The V call is TRBV20-1, the J call TRBJ2-5; D is unclear. The sample comprised naive CD4+ T cells from PBMCs. This sample's subset: CD45RA+ positively selected. This chain's CDR3 is CSALETQYF. The CDR3 bases are TGCAGTGCTTTAGAGACCCAGTACTTC.